The sequence of this T cell receptor beta chain was determined in a study of T-cell reconstitution after alpha-beta-depleted transplantation in children. In this sample, this clonotype turned up a few times. Unique molecular identifiers featured in how the TCRbeta library was prepared. MiXCR was run by TCRdb on the PCR reads, yielding one entry per CDR3 protein. Altogether 300,000 to 400,000 distinct CDR3 sequences are present, 13% being singletons, with the ten largest covering roughly 4.5%. The sample was PBMCs, taken from the stem cell graft. The receptor was isolated from a human donor who donated a stem cell graft to a child with Fanconi anemia.

The DNA of the CDR3 is TGCAGTGCCGCAGGGAGGACTGAAGCTTTCTTT. Protein sequence: CSAAGRTEAFF. J is TRBJ1-1 and V is TRBV20-1, with a tentative D call TRBD1 (5 bases). V lost 6 bases and J lost 5, with 10 bases in between. The CDR3 is 11 residues long. Looked up from germline, CDR1 is DFQATT and CDR2 is SNEGSKA (reference sequence).